This T cell receptor (beta chain) appears in the sequencing data of a study of T cell responses to AZD1222 COVID-19 vaccine. General study results and limits: Repertoires in all cases were sampled only once the peak T cell response had passed.

As for this clone: Its specificity is not known.

The method was immunoSEQ multiplex PCR; TCRdb's version includes in-frame clones alone and lacks a portion of them. The sample contains under 150,000 clones, roughly nine tenths of which appear only once. This CDR3 has 16 amino acids. V lost 0 bases and J lost 2, with 14 bases in between. From germline, CDR1 is MNHEY and CDR2 SVGAGI. This clonotype originated in an adult who received the AZD1222 COVID-19 vaccine. The chain joins TRBV6-5 to TRBJ2-7, with D perhaps TRBD1 (5 bases). The source material was peripheral blood, sampled 28 days after the second AZD1222 dose. The CDR3 protein is CASSYSSTGYPYEQYF. In nucleotides, the CDR3 is TGTGCCAGCAGTTACTCGAGTACAGGTTACCCCTACGAGCAGTACTTC.